Following are 18 T cell receptor beta chains from one sample sequenced in a study of cytomegalovirus exposure and HLA in healthy donors listed by TCRdb under 2017. Libraries were made using the immunoSEQ multiplex PCR assay. A mixture of 60 forward primers for TCR Vbeta segments and 13 reverse primers for TCR Jbeta segments was used in the multiplex PCR. TCRdb took over this immuneACCESS table, retaining in-frame rearrangements with V and J assigned. Such tables are incomplete; in checked studies, under half of the missing clones stem from an unresolved V gene, and the remainder is unexplained. This sample's table contains about 42,000 clones. Roughly 1.3% of the sample belongs to the ten largest clones. Input material: PBMCs. These receptors were taken from a man aged 25 to 40 in good health and CMV-seronegative.

The V call is TRBV5-4, the J call TRBJ1-2, with unresolved D. The CDR3 runs to 14 residues. The V end lost 4 bases, the J end lost 2 bases, and 12 bases lay between the germline ends. The germline CDR1 and CDR2 sequences are SGHNT and YYREEE (reference sequence). In DNA, the CDR3 is TGTGCCAGCAGCCTTAAAGGAGGCAACTATGGCTACACCTTC. It translates to CASSLKGGNYGYTF. Looking up the rest from reference TRBV5-4 and TRBJ1-2 gives the full variable domain: ETGVTQSPTHLIKTRGQQVTLRCSSQSGHNTVSWYQQALGQGPQFIFQYYREEENGRGNFPPRFSGLQFPNYSSELNVNALELDDSALYLCASSLKGGNYGYTFGSGTRLTVV.

This chain joins TRBV30 and TRBJ1-2; 7 bases align to TRBD1. Germline assignment: CDR1 GTSNPN and CDR2 SVGIG (reference sequence). Trimming cost V 1 base and J 8 bases; bases outside gene matches: 7. This CDR3 spans 13 amino acids. CDR3 coding DNA: TGTGCCTGGAGTGGATCAGGGGGGAACGGCTACACCTTC. Translating gives CAWSGSGGNGYTF.

This chain uses TRBV6-5 with TRBJ1-4; no clear D. The CDR3 covers 14 residues. Looked up from germline, CDR1 is MNHEY and CDR2 is SVGAGI. V lost 1 base and J lost 7, with 10 bases in between. CDR3 protein: CASSYFQAAEKLFF. CDR3 DNA sequence: TGTGCCAGCAGTTACTTTCAGGCAGCTGAAAAACTGTTTTTT.

The chain uses TRBV20-1 and TRBJ1-2; no firm D call. In germline, CDR1 is DFQATT, CDR2 SNEGSKA (reference sequence). The CDR3 has 11 residues. The germline V and J ends were trimmed by 2 bases and 4 bases, with 5 bases remaining between them. CDR3 bases: TGCAGTGCTAGACTCCTCTATGGCTACACCTTC. It specifies CSARLLYGYTF.

The chain is built from TRBV6-1 and TRBJ1-5; possibly TRBD1 for D (6 bases). The V and J ends lost 4 bases and 3 bases respectively, with 16 bases between them. The CDR3 extends over 16 amino acids. Germline CDR1 is MNHNS and CDR2 is SASEGT. The CDR3 sequence: CASSAPDGQFNQPQHF. The CDR3, as DNA: TGTGCCAGCAGTGCTCCGGACGGACAGTTCAATCAGCCCCAGCATTTT.

CDR3 sequence reads: CASSFQNYEQYF. The CDR3 region has the DNA TGTGCCAGCAGTTTCCAAAACTACGAGCAGTACTTC. The chain recombines TRBV28 with TRBJ2-7; unclear D gene. The CDR3 has 12 amino acids. The germline V gene has CDR1 MDHEN and CDR2 SYDVKM. Trimming cost V 3 bases and J 3 bases, with 6 bases left between them.

This sequence joins TRBV29-1 and TRBJ2-3; tentative D call: TRBD2 (6 bases). The CDR3 loop spans 13 amino acids. Between the trimmed V and J ends, which lost 7 bases and 6 bases, there was a span of 17 bases. CDR1 and CDR2 from the germline V gene are SQVTM and ANQGSEA. The CDR3 sequence is CSGCSGEDDTQYF. The CDR3 DNA reads as TGCAGCGGGTGTTCGGGAGAAGACGATACGCAGTATTTT.

The chain combines TRBV5-6 with TRBJ1-1; D is perhaps TRBD1 (6 bases). In germline, CDR1 is SGHDT, CDR2 YYEEEE. This CDR3 is built from 17 residues. The ends were cut back, 1 base at V and 0 bases at J, with 16 bases in the middle. The CDR3 coding sequence is TGTGCCAGCAGCTTGTTAGGGGGAAATGGTCTGAACACTGAAGCTTTCTTT. This encodes CASSLLGGNGLNTEAFF.

The gene calls are TRBV9 and TRBJ2-2, with D tentatively TRBD2 (6 bases). Trimming shortened V by 0 bases and J by 0 bases, and 9 bases separated the two germline ends. CDR3 length equals 16 residues. Per the germline V gene, CDR1 is SGDLS and CDR2 is YYNGEE. The CDR3 DNA reads as TGTGCCAGCAGCGTAGGGGGACTGGCGAACACCGGGGAGCTGTTTTTT. Amino acid sequence: CASSVGGLANTGELFF.

The gene calls are TRBV7-2 and TRBJ1-5, with D tentatively TRBD1 (5 bases). The CDR3 totals 15 residues. Trimming cost V 1 base and J 2 bases, with 9 bases left between them. Germline V gives CDR1 SGHTA, CDR2 FQGNSA. The CDR3 loop reads CASSLDRLGNQPQHF. Here the CDR3 DNA reads TGTGCCAGCAGCTTAGACAGGCTCGGCAATCAGCCCCAGCATTTT. Using reference TRBV7-2 and TRBJ1-5 for the parts outside the CDR3, the full variable domain is GAGVSQSPSNKVTEKGKDVELRCDPISGHTALYWYRQSLGQGLEFLIYFQGNSAPDKSGLPSDRFSAERTGGSVSTLTIQRTQQEDSAVYLCASSLDRLGNQPQHFGDGTRLSIL.

The gene calls are TRBV6-1 and TRBJ2-7, with 8 bases fitting TRBD1. The CDR3 runs 14 residues. Looked up from germline, CDR1 is MNHNS and CDR2 is SASEGT. Losses at the gene ends were 6 bases for V and 2 bases for J; bases not matched to a gene: 6. The CDR3 region has the DNA TGTGCCAGCAGCCCCGTGGGACAGGCCTACGAGCAGTACTTC. Its translation: CASSPVGQAYEQYF.

This sequence joins TRBV30 and TRBJ2-2, with 10 nucleotides matching TRBD1. CDR1 is GTSNPN, CDR2 SVGIG, per germline (reference sequence). V shed 4 bases, J shed 4 bases, and the junction held 9 bases outside the gene matches. CDR3 length: 16 amino acids. The CDR3 region is CAWNSPGQGFTGELFF. CDR3 bases: TGTGCCTGGAATTCCCCGGGACAGGGGTTCACCGGGGAGCTGTTTTTT.

This chain uses TRBV10-2 with TRBJ1-5; D gene uncertain. Trimming pared 7 bases from V and 6 bases from J, leaving 13 bases between. The CDR3 contains 13 residues. In germline, CDR1 is WSHSY, CDR2 SAAADI. For the CDR3, the DNA is TGCGCCAGCAACCCGGGAGGTACTCAGCCCCAGCATTTT. Protein: CASNPGGTQPQHF.

V gene TRBV5-6 combines with J gene TRBJ2-7, with D perhaps TRBD2 (7 bases). The V gene lost 6 bases and the J gene lost 3 bases, with 16 bases spanning the gap. The CDR3 sequence is 14 residues long. In germline, CDR1 is SGHDT, CDR2 YYEEEE. CDR3 in DNA: TGTGCCAGCAACCGGGGGGCGCTAGGCTACGAGCAGTACTTC. Amino acid sequence: CASNRGALGYEQYF.

V gene TRBV5-4 combines with J gene TRBJ2-3, with D perhaps TRBD2 (6 bases). Germline V lookup: CDR1 SGHNT, CDR2 YYREEE (reference sequence). This CDR3 contains 14 residues. With 4 bases removed from V and 2 bases from J, the gap between germline ends came to 11 bases. The CDR3 sequence is CASSRAGLTDTQYF. The CDR3 region has the DNA TGTGCCAGCAGCCGAGCGGGCCTCACAGATACGCAGTATTTT.

This chain connects TRBV7-2 to TRBJ2-3; 13 bases fit TRBD2. Germline V CDR1 and CDR2: SGHTA, FQGNSA. CDR3 length equals 16 residues. With 5 bases clipped from V and 5 bases from J, the junction kept 7 bases outside the gene matches. As DNA, the CDR3 is TGTGCCAGCAGCCTTCCGGGACTAGCGGGAATAGATACGCAGTATTTT. The encoded protein is CASSLPGLAGIDTQYF.

The chain employs TRBV5-6 and TRBJ1-3; unclear D gene. CDR1 SGHDT and CDR2 YYEEEE come from the germline V gene. V lost 0 bases and J 0 bases, leaving 10 bases between the germline ends. This CDR3 contains 16 residues. CDR3 region: CASSLEGYSSGNTIYF. The CDR3 coding sequence is TGTGCCAGCAGCTTGGAAGGCTACAGCTCTGGAAACACCATATATTTT.

Concerning this clone: The junction differs from germline at one of its ends, possibly a read error. The genes are TRBV19 and TRBJ1-1, with 7 bases matching TRBD1. This CDR3 spans 8 amino acids. Germline V gene lookup returns CDR1 LNHDA and CDR2 SQIVND (reference sequence). CDR3 in amino acids: CARKLQGF. The DNA of the CDR3 is TGTGCCAGGAAATTACAGGGGTTT.